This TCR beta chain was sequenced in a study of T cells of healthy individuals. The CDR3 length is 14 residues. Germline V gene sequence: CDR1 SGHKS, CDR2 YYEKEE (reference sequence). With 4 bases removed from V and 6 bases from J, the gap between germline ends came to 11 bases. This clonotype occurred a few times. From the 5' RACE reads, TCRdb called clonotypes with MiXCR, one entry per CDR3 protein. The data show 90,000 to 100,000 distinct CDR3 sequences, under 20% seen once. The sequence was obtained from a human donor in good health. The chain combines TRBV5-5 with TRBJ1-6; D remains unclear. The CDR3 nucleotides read TGTGCCAGCAGCAAGGTGGAGGCTAATTCACCCCTCCACTTT. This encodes CASSKVEANSPLHF.